Included here is one TCR beta chain sequence, with context. In this sample, this clonotype turned up a few times. The specificity of this receptor is unknown. No much larger clone exists at a distance of one base, and base qualities are not known. The sample originates from a study of CD8 T cells in ankylosing spondylitis (dated by TCRdb to about 2017). For the wider study: The study set out to find disease-linked TCR variants by profiling T cell receptor beta repertoires in ankylosing spondylitis patients and healthy donors. The full study cohort comprised about 24 ankylosing spondylitis patients and roughly 110 healthy donors. Peripheral blood samples were taken, and synovial fluid was additionally collected from ankylosing spondylitis patients. The paper as a whole reports these results and caveats: The disease-linked clones were reported as significantly enriched in matched synovial fluid samples from ankylosing spondylitis patients. The disease-linked clones had a CD8+ phenotype and were found at relatively low frequencies in peripheral blood. A TCR beta motif made up of several highly homologous amino acid variants appeared to be characteristic of blood from ankylosing spondylitis patients. Some motif variants were previously reported in synovial fluid and blood of reactive arthritis patients, suggesting common disease-initiation mechanisms.

V is trimmed back by 0 bases and J by 5 bases, and the junction contains 7 bases that no gene match accounts for. The CDR3 numbers 16 residues from cysteine through phenylalanine. Kept here is only the CDR3 DNA, which spans 48 bases and is read in frame from base 1. The germline V gene supplies CDR1 SGDLS and CDR2 YYNGEE. TCRdb records Illumina HiSeq 2500 as the sequencer. Quantitative 5'-RACE with molecular barcodes was the method used to prepare the TCR beta libraries. The paper's processing steps were these. A new computational method, built on a probabilistic model of VDJ rearrangement, was used to identify disease-linked TCR variants. In TCRdb, the public reads were trimmed at Q25 with fastp and aligned with MiXCR, with productive beta chains retained. Every distinct CDR3 protein forms one entry, paired with its most common genes and DNA. TCRdb's processing, not the authors', yielded these V and J calls. This sample comprises about 89,000 distinct CDR3 sequences, about 27% of them detected only once. The ten largest clones represent approximately 59% of the sample.

The sequencing input was blood, either unsorted or a sorted T cell fraction (not recorded which). This TCR was sampled from a male donor with ankylosing spondylitis or in good health (not recorded which). The chain was built from TRBV9 and TRBJ2-1; 8 of the junction bases match TRBD2. CDR3 region: CASSVETGGLNNEQFF. In nucleotides, the sequence is TGTGCCAGCAGCGTAGAAACGGGAGGGTTGAACAATGAGCAGTTCTTC. Beyond the CDR3, the reference TRBV9 and TRBJ2-1 genes provide the residues; the full variable domain reads: DSGVTQTPKHLITATGQRVTLRCSPRSGDLSVYWYQQSLDQGLQFLIQYYNGEERAKGNILERFSAQQFPDLHSELNLSSLELGDSALYFCASSVETGGLNNEQFFGPGTRLTVL.